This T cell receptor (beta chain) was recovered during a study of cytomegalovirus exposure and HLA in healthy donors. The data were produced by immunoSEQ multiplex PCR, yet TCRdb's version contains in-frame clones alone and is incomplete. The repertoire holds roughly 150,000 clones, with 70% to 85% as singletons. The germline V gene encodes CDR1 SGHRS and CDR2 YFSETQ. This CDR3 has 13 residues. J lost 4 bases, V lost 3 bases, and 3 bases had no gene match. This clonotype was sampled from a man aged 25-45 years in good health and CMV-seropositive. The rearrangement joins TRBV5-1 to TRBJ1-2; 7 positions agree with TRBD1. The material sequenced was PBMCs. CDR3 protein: CASSSGQVYGYTF. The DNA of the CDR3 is TGCGCCAGCAGCTCAGGACAGGTCTATGGCTACACCTTC.